The next 8 T cell receptor beta chains were all read from a single sample in a study of cytomegalovirus exposure and HLA in healthy donors. With 60 Vbeta and 13 Jbeta primers, the PCR was carried out. Some clones are missing from TCRdb's copy, which holds only in-frame ones; the method was immunoSEQ multiplex PCR. Altogether hundreds of thousands of clones are present, around 80% being singletons, with the ten largest covering roughly 0.62%. Sequencing input: PBMCs. Receptors were obtained from a man younger than 35 in good health and CMV-seronegative.

This sequence joins TRBV11-3 and TRBJ2-1; 7 bases match TRBD1. This CDR3 has 15 residues. Germline assignment: CDR1 SGHNT and CDR2 YENEEA. Trimming removed 0 bases from V and 4 bases from J; junction bases left unmatched: 3. This CDR3 reads CASSLEGDSYNEQFF. CDR3 coding DNA: TGTGCCAGCAGCTTAGAAGGGGACAGTTACAATGAGCAGTTCTTC.

The chain is built from TRBV5-1 and TRBJ1-4; 12 bases map to TRBD1. The CDR3 totals 16 residues. Trimming removed 3 bases from V and 5 bases from J; junction bases left unmatched: 5. Per the germline V gene, CDR1 is SGHRS and CDR2 is YFSETQ. The CDR3 sequence is CASSSGQGAYNEKLFF. CDR3 in DNA: TGCGCCAGCAGCTCGGGACAGGGGGCGTACAATGAAAAACTGTTTTTT.

The chain uses TRBV10-3 and TRBJ2-1, with TRBD2 matching over 10 bases. CDR1 ENHRY and CDR2 SYGVKD come from the germline V gene. The J segment lost 0 bases and the V segment lost 2 bases, leaving 4 bases of the junction unmatched. The CDR3 has 17 residues. The CDR3 loop is CAISEQTSGYSYNEQFF. CDR3 DNA sequence: TGTGCCATCAGTGAGCAGACTAGCGGGTACTCCTACAATGAGCAGTTCTTC.

The chain is built from TRBV27 and TRBJ2-7; D may be TRBD2 (5 bases). The CDR3 consists of 14 residues. Germline values: CDR1 MNHEY, CDR2 SMNVEV (reference sequence). Trimming removed 4 bases from V and 2 bases from J, with 12 bases in between. The CDR3 here is CASSYPGMTYEQYF. The CDR3 DNA is TGTGCCAGCAGTTATCCCGGGATGACCTACGAGCAGTACTTC.

The chain recombines TRBV5-6 with TRBJ1-1; 8 bases are a match to TRBD1. The length of the CDR3 is 15 residues. From germline, CDR1 is SGHDT and CDR2 YYEEEE. Germline trimming cut 1 base from V and 3 bases from J; bases unmatched to any gene: 5. The CDR3 loop is CASSLYRGWDTEAFF. DNA of the CDR3: TGTGCCAGCAGCTTGTACAGGGGGTGGGACACTGAAGCTTTCTTT.

V and J are TRBV28 and TRBJ1-1, with D maybe TRBD1 (6 bases). The CDR3 has 12 amino acids. The germline V gene encodes CDR1 MDHEN and CDR2 SYDVKM. Trimming removed 8 bases from V and 10 bases from J, with 17 bases in between. CDR3 protein: CASGGRGAGAFF. The CDR3, as DNA: TGTGCCAGCGGGGGCCGGGGGGCGGGAGCTTTCTTT. The full variable domain, rest sourced from reference TRBV28 and TRBJ1-1, is DVKVTQSSRYLVKRTGEKVFLECVQDMDHENMFWYRQDPGLGLRLIYFSYDVKMKEKGDIPEGYSVSREKKERFSLILESASTNQTSMYLCASGGRGAGAFFGQGTRLTVV.

This chain joins TRBV10-1 and TRBJ2-6, with D maybe TRBD1 (6 bases). V was trimmed by 7 bases and J by 6 bases, leaving 19 bases between them. The CDR3 sequence is 16 residues long. Germline CDR1 reads WNHNN; CDR2 reads SYGVQD (reference sequence). The CDR3, as DNA: TGCGCCAGCATTACGGACAGCGCCCTTTCGGCCAACGTCCTGACTTTC. Amino acids: CASITDSALSANVLTF.

This clone was seen a few times. The J gene is TRBJ2-1, the V gene TRBV25-1, with 7 bases identical to TRBD2. V dropped 5 bases and J dropped 11; count of bases not matched to a gene: 9. The germline CDR1 and CDR2 sequences are MGHDK and SYGVNS. There are 13 residues in the CDR3. CDR3 residues: CASSNPGGAKQFF. DNA for the CDR3: TGTGCCAGCAGTAACCCGGGAGGTGCCAAGCAGTTCTTC.